The 20 T cell receptor beta chains below were found in one sample sequenced in a study of blood T cell repertoires in COVID-19. The assay was immunoSEQ multiplex PCR, and TCRdb's table has in-frame clones only and misses some. Among 330,000 or so clones listed, 87% were seen once. Source material: peripheral blood. These TCRs come from a man younger than 40 with COVID-19, enrolled during active disease.

CDR3 amino acids: CASSINRHYTEAFF. The CDR3 DNA follows: TGTGCCAGTAGTATTAATCGCCACTACACTGAAGCTTTCTTT. This sequence joins TRBV19 and TRBJ1-1; D is undetermined. V shed 3 bases and J shed 3 bases, with 11 bases lying between them. CDR3 size: 14 residues. Germline V gene lookup returns CDR1 LNHDA and CDR2 SQIVND (reference sequence).

The CDR3 DNA sequence: TGTGCCAGCAGTACCGGGACTAGCGTCTACGAGCAGTACTTC. It encodes CASSTGTSVYEQYF. The chain joins TRBV4-2 to TRBJ2-7, with 10 bases that match TRBD2. CDR1 and CDR2 from the germline V gene are LGHNA and YNFKEQ. CDR3 length: 14 residues. The junction had 5 bases not matched to a gene; V was cut back by 6 bases and J by 3 bases.

The chain employs TRBV20-1 and TRBJ2-7; TRBD1 matches 7 bases. This CDR3 has 11 amino acids. Germline V lookup: CDR1 DFQATT, CDR2 SNEGSKA (reference sequence). The J segment lost 7 bases and the V segment lost 3 bases, leaving 3 bases of the junction unmatched. CDR3: CSASDRAEQYF. The CDR3 region has the DNA TGCAGTGCTAGTGACAGGGCAGAGCAGTACTTC.

The V and J genes are TRBV7-2 and TRBJ2-4; a weak D match, TRBD2 (5 bases). There are 18 residues in the CDR3. Germline CDR1 reads SGHTA; CDR2 reads FQGNSA. V gave up 5 bases and J gave up 6 bases, with 26 bases separating them. This CDR3 is CASSPGPLHSVPGNIQYF. Written as DNA, the CDR3 is TGTGCCAGCAGCCCGGGCCCACTACATAGCGTTCCTGGAAACATTCAGTACTTC.

The rearrangement uses TRBV3-1 (or the pseudogene TRBV3-2) and TRBJ2-3; TRBD2 matches at 9 bases. Germline V gives CDR1 LGHDT, CDR2 YNNKEL (reference sequence). V trimming: 7 bases; J trimming: 0 bases; junction bases outside the gene matches: 2. The CDR3 loop spans 14 amino acids. This CDR3 is CASNAGGSTDTQYF. In DNA form, the CDR3 reads TGTGCCAGCAATGCGGGGGGGAGCACAGATACGCAGTATTTT.

This rearrangement joins TRBV4-3 to TRBJ1-1, with D maybe TRBD1 (5 bases). The CDR3 length is 15 residues. The V end lost 0 bases, the J end lost 4 bases, and 12 bases lay between the germline ends. CDR1 and CDR2 (germline): LGHNA, YSLEER. The CDR3 nucleotides read TGCGCCAGCAGCCAAGATAGGAGGGGCGCCACTGAAGCTTTCTTT. Translating gives CASSQDRRGATEAFF.

This chain uses TRBV7-3 with TRBJ2-7, with D possibly matching TRBD2 (5 bases). The CDR3 extends over 14 amino acids. Per germline, CDR1 SGHTA and CDR2 FQGTGA. With 0 bases removed from V and 5 bases from J, the gap between germline ends came to 11 bases. The CDR3 DNA is TGTGCCAGCAGCTTAACGGGAGCGTTCCACGAGCAGTACTTC. Encoded protein: CASSLTGAFHEQYF.

The V call is TRBV12-5, the J call TRBJ1-1, with TRBD1 matching 8 bases. The V gene end was trimmed by 5 bases and the J gene end by 1 base; junction bases not matched to a gene: 12. CDR3 length: 17 amino acids. CDR1 and CDR2 (germline): LGHNT, FRNRAP. The CDR3 coding sequence is TGTGCTAGTGGTCAACAGGGGGGATGGGGAAAGAACACTGAAGCTTTCTTT. Protein product: CASGQQGGWGKNTEAFF.

The chain uses TRBV18 and TRBJ2-5; TRBD1 might be the D (5 bases). The V and J ends lost 3 bases and 3 bases respectively, with 8 bases between them. The CDR3 sequence is 13 residues long. The germline V gene encodes CDR1 KGHSH and CDR2 LQKENI. DNA of the CDR3: TGTGCCAGCTCACCGGGGCCTGAAGAGACCCAGTACTTC. Translating gives CASSPGPEETQYF. Drawing the rest from reference TRBV18 and TRBJ2-5, the complete variable domain is NAGVMQNPRHLVRRRGQEARLRCSPMKGHSHVYWYRQLPEEGLKFMVYLQKENIIDESGMPKERFSAEFPKEGPSILRIQQVVRGDSAAYFCASSPGPEETQYFGPGTRLLVL.

The CDR3 DNA reads TGTGCCAGCAGCTTAGCGATGGGAGTAGCGGCCAACAATGAGCAGTTCTTC. Amino acids: CASSLAMGVAANNEQFF. The chain couples TRBV7-8 to TRBJ2-1, with D perhaps matching TRBD2 (6 bases). Trimming removed 0 bases at V and 5 bases at J, with 17 bases between. The CDR3 is 17 amino acids. Germline V lookup: CDR1 SGHVS, CDR2 FQNEAQ.

The gene calls are TRBV19 and TRBJ1-4, with 8 bases matching TRBD1. This CDR3 comprises 15 residues. V gave up 5 bases and J gave up 3 bases; unmatched junction bases: 5. Germline CDR1 LNHDA, CDR2 SQIVND (reference sequence). CDR3: CASSFQGAANEKLFF. CDR3 nucleotides: TGTGCCAGTAGTTTTCAGGGGGCTGCTAATGAAAAACTGTTTTTT.

A note on this clone: The same CDR3 arises from other DNA sequences in this sample as well. This chain joins TRBV4-3 and TRBJ2-1, with TRBD2 matching 16 bases. The V segment lost 0 bases and the J segment 2 bases; nucleotides outside the gene matches: 7. The CDR3 is 20 amino acids. CDR1 is LGHNA and CDR2 is YSLEER in the germline V gene. The CDR3 nucleotides read TGCGCCAGCAGCCAAGATAGGGGGACTAGCGGGGGGGCCGCCTACAATGAGCAGTTCTTC. This codes for CASSQDRGTSGGAAYNEQFF.

The chain combines TRBV7-2 with TRBJ1-5, with D tentatively TRBD1 (5 bases). This CDR3 contains 15 residues. V shed 5 bases and J shed 2 bases, with 13 bases lying between them. Germline V gene data show CDR1 as SGHTA and CDR2 as FQGNSA. CDR3 coding DNA: TGTGCCAGCAGCCAGGGCAGGGTGGGCAATCAGCCCCAGCATTTT. Its translation: CASSQGRVGNQPQHF.

The chain combines TRBV11-2 with TRBJ1-4; tentative D call: TRBD1 (5 bases). V was shortened by 0 bases and J by 7 bases, with 18 bases between the two germline ends. Germline V lookup: CDR1 SGHAT, CDR2 FQNNGV. The CDR3 totals 17 residues. The CDR3 sequence: CASSLEVRVGLGEKLFF. The CDR3 DNA sequence: TGTGCCAGCAGCTTAGAGGTCAGGGTCGGCTTAGGTGAAAAACTGTTTTTT.

The V gene is TRBV7-2, the J gene TRBJ1-6; 7 bases align to TRBD1. Trimming cost V 5 bases and J 7 bases; bases outside gene matches: 5. Germline loops: CDR1 SGHTA, CDR2 FQGNSA. This CDR3 has 14 residues. CDR3 nucleotide sequence: TGTGCCAGCAGCAAGGGACAGCTAAATTCACCCCTCCACTTT. This encodes CASSKGQLNSPLHF.

This chain uses TRBV24-1 with TRBJ1-5; a weak D match, TRBD1 (6 bases). From germline, CDR1 is KGHDR and CDR2 SFDVKD. Trimming cost V 5 bases and J 9 bases, with 19 bases left between them. CDR3 length: 15 residues. The CDR3 loop is CATSGGQGSFGPQHF. CDR3 nucleotides: TGTGCCACCAGTGGGGGCCAGGGGAGCTTCGGGCCCCAGCATTTT.

The V and J genes are TRBV6-4 and TRBJ1-5; D perhaps matches TRBD1 (5 bases). V was shortened by 0 bases and J by 0 bases, with 12 bases between the two germline ends. CDR1 is MRHNA, CDR2 SNTAGT, per germline. The CDR3 runs 17 residues. The CDR3 nucleotides are TGTGCCAGCAGTGACTCTGCCAGGGCCTTTAGCAATCAGCCCCAGCATTTT. It encodes CASSDSARAFSNQPQHF.

The chain combines TRBV10-3 with TRBJ1-1; 7 bases map to TRBD1. The CDR3 consists of 14 residues. CDR1 ENHRY and CDR2 SYGVKD come from the germline V gene. The J segment lost 1 base and the V segment lost 2 bases, leaving 1 base of the junction unmatched. CDR3 sequence reads: CAISETGENTEAFF. CDR3 DNA: TGTGCCATCAGTGAGACAGGGGAGAACACTGAAGCTTTCTTT.

The rearrangement joins TRBV5-1 to TRBJ2-2; perhaps TRBD2 as D (6 bases). The length of the CDR3 is 14 residues. V lost 0 bases, J lost 5 bases, and 8 bases lay in between. Germline V gene data show CDR1 as SGHRS and CDR2 as YFSETQ. This CDR3 reads CASSLDGGTGELFF. The CDR3 DNA sequence: TGCGCCAGCAGCTTGGATGGGGGGACCGGGGAGCTGTTTTTT.

The V and J genes are TRBV2 and TRBJ1-2; 9 bases agree with TRBD1. Germline V gene data show CDR1 as SNHLY and CDR2 as FYNNEI. The CDR3 contains 14 residues. The V gene end was trimmed by 5 bases and the J gene end by 6 bases; junction bases not matched to a gene: 7. In DNA form, the CDR3 reads TGTGCCAGCAGTATTAAGGACAGGGGCCATGGCTACACCTTC. As protein: CASSIKDRGHGYTF.